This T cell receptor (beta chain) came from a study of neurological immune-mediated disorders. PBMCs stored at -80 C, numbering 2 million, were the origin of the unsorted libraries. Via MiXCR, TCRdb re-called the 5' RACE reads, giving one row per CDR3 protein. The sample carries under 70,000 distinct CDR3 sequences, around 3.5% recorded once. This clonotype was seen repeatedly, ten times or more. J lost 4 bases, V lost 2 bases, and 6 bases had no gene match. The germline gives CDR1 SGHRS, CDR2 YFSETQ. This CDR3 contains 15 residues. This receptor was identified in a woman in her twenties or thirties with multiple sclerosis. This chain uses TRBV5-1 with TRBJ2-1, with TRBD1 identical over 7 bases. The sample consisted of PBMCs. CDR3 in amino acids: CASSLLGQNYNEQFF. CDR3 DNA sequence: TGCGCCAGCAGCTTACTGGGACAGAATTACAATGAGCAGTTCTTC. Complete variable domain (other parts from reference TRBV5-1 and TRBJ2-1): KAGVTQTPRYLIKTRGQQVTLSCSPISGHRSVSWYQQTPGQGLQFLFEYFSETQRNKGNFPGRFSGRQFSNSRSEMNVSTLELGDSALYLCASSLLGQNYNEQFFGPGTRLTVL.